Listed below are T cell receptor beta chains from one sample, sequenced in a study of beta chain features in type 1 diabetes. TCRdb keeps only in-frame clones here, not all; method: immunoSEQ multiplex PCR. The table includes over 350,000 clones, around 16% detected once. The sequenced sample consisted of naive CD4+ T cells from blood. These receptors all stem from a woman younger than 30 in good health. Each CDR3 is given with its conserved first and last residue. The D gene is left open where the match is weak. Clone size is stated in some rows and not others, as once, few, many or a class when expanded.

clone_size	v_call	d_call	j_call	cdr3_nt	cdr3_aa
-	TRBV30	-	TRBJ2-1	TGTGCCTATTTTAGCGGAGGCTCCTACAATGAGCAGTTCTTC	CAYFSGGSYNEQFF
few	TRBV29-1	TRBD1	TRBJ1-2	TGCAGCGTATACAGGGGTACAGAGGGCTACACCTTC	CSVYRGTEGYTF
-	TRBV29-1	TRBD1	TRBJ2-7	TGCAGCGTTGGAAAGGGGGCGAGCCCCTACGAGCAGTACTTC	CSVGKGASPYEQYF
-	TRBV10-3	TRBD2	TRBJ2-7	TGTGCCATCAGCGGGACTAGCGGATACTCCTACGAGCAGTACTTC	CAISGTSGYSYEQYF
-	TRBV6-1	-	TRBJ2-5	TGTGCCAGCAGTGTCGGTCAGGTTTGGGAGACCCAGTACTTC	CASSVGQVWETQYF
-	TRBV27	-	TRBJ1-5	TGTGCCAGCAGCCCTACCGTCCCGGGGCCCCAGCATTTT	CASSPTVPGPQHF
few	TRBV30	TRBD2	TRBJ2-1	TGTGCCTGGCGGCTAGCGGGAGGGGGTGAGCAGTTCTTC	CAWRLAGGGEQFF
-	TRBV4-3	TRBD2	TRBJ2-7	TGCGCCAGCAGCCTGGGACTAGCGGGGAACGTGCAGTACTTC	CASSLGLAGNVQYF
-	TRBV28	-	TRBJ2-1	TGTGCCAGCAGTTTATCAACGGGTCAGTTCTTC	CASSLSTGQFF
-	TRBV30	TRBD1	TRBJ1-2	TGTGCCTGGAGTATCGGACAGGGAGGAGCTAACTATGGCTACACCTTC	CAWSIGQGGANYGYTF